This TCR beta chain was observed in a study of liver allograft versus peripheral blood T cells (dated by TCRdb to the early 2020s). Notes on the research overall: T cell receptor repertoires present within transplanted livers were compared with repertoires in the peripheral blood of liver transplant recipients. Paper-wide results and their limitations: According to the report, the T cell receptor repertoires detected in peripheral blood were different from the repertoires found inside liver allografts.

For this clonotype: Its antigen remains undetermined. Base-call qualities are not available, and no considerably larger clone is one nucleotide away.

CDR1 and CDR2 are drawn from the germline V gene (reference sequence): SGHNT, YYREEE. V lost 1 base and J lost 0 bases; the stretch between them is 10 bases long. From the cysteine through the phenylalanine, the CDR3 covers 16 amino acids. The entry retains the CDR3 DNA only, 48 bases that are in frame from base 1. The instrument was an Illumina MiSeq. Through fastp at Q25 and MiXCR, TCRdb rebuilt clones from the public reads, retaining in-frame beta chains. Records with the same CDR3 protein are collapsed into one entry carrying the most frequent genes and DNA. For this sample the table gives approximately 12,000 distinct CDR3 sequences, of which about 25% were detected only once. Clones ranked in the top ten supply 1.5% to 2% of the sample.

The receptor was isolated from a human patient who had a liver transplant. After a transplant, the graft donor may have provided part of the T cells. This chain is built from TRBV5-4 and TRBJ1-4; a confident D gene designation cannot be given. The DNA sequence is given as TGTGCCAGCAGCTTGTCTCGGGAAACAACTAATGAAAAACTGTTTTTT. This sequence encodes CASSLSRETTNEKLFF.